This T cell receptor (beta chain) was identified during a study of blood T cells in healthy people across ages. CDR1 is SGHRS, CDR2 YFSETQ, per germline. The CDR3 sequence is 14 residues long. Trimming took 6 bases from V and 2 from J, leaving 12 bases between them. It was with a sample-barcoded 5' primer and a J-beta primer mix that a second PCR of about 6 to 12 cycles was run. The template-switch adaptor was a 5' adaptor with 12 random nucleotides. It tagged each cDNA molecule. TCRdb passed the 5' RACE reads through MiXCR, listing each CDR3 protein once. Among some 700,000 distinct CDR3 sequences listed, 22% were seen once. The amount of total RNA extracted per sample was at least 5.5 micrograms.

The rearrangement joins TRBV5-1 to TRBJ1-3, with D perhaps TRBD1 (5 bases). Sequencing used blood. This receptor was identified in a man between 65 and 85 years old in good health. Here the CDR3 DNA reads TGCGCCAGCACCGAGGGGACGCCTGGAAACACCATATATTTT. Protein sequence: CASTEGTPGNTIYF.